This T cell receptor (beta chain) was recovered during a study of cytomegalovirus exposure and HLA in healthy donors. The PCR had 60 Vbeta and 13 Jbeta primers. This table comes from immunoSEQ multiplex PCR, and its TCRdb copy is limited to in-frame clones, with some not included. The sample has 150,000 to 180,000 clones; roughly 82% are singletons. Trimming at V came to 1 base and at J to 5 bases, leaving 10 bases not matched to a gene. Germline V gene sequence: CDR1 LGHNT, CDR2 FRNRAP. The CDR3 covers 16 residues. This TCR was recovered from a woman aged 45 to 65 in good health and CMV-seropositive. This chain uses TRBV12-5 with TRBJ2-7; TRBD2 matches 8 bases. Sample: PBMCs. The CDR3 coding sequence is TGTGCTAGTGGTTTGGGATCGACTAGCGTTATCCACGAGCAGTACTTC. The encoded protein is CASGLGSTSVIHEQYF.